These 27 T cell receptor beta chains share one sample of origin, sequenced in a study of glioma-infiltrating T cells after dendritic cell vaccination. Time point described: after dendritic cell vaccination, including at tumor progression/relapse. Sequencing used immunoSEQ multiplex PCR; TCRdb keeps in-frame clones, though not all of them. The sample lists 100,000 or so clones, around 91% occurring once. The sequencing here drew on blood, taken after dendritic cell vaccination. The receptors originated from a human donor with glioblastoma.

This chain joins TRBV7-9 and TRBJ1-5, with 11 positions matching TRBD1. V lost 4 bases and J lost 6; bases outside the gene matches: 5. This CDR3 is 15 amino acids long. CDR1 SEHNR and CDR2 FQNEAQ come from the germline V gene (reference sequence). Here the CDR3 DNA reads TGTGCCAGCAGCTCCGGGACAGGGGGAATTCAGCCCCAGCATTTT. It specifies CASSSGTGGIQPQHF.

The V gene is TRBV2, the J gene TRBJ2-1; tentative D call: TRBD2 (6 bases). The germline CDR1 and CDR2 sequences are SNHLY and FYNNEI. CDR3 length: 14 amino acids. V was trimmed by 6 bases and J by 3 bases, leaving 12 bases between them. The CDR3 sequence is CASSPGLNYNEQFF. The DNA for the CDR3 is TGTGCCAGCAGCCCGGGACTCAACTACAATGAGCAGTTCTTC.

This sequence joins TRBV28 and TRBJ2-7; 10 nucleotides agree with TRBD1. After removal of 8 bases from V and 7 bases from J, the junction contained 11 bases not matched to a gene. Germline CDR1 reads MDHEN; CDR2 reads SYDVKM. This CDR3 is built from 14 residues. The CDR3 DNA reads TGTGCCAGCGGCCTCCGACAGGGGGCGGGAGAGCAGTACTTC. This sequence encodes CASGLRQGAGEQYF. Drawing the rest from reference TRBV28 and TRBJ2-7, the complete variable domain is DVKVTQSSRYLVKRTGEKVFLECVQDMDHENMFWYRQDPGLGLRLIYFSYDVKMKEKGDIPEGYSVSREKKERFSLILESASTNQTSMYLCASGLRQGAGEQYFGPGTRLTVT.

This CDR3 is CASSPMGATNEKLFF. The CDR3 DNA reads as TGTGCCAGCAGCCCGATGGGAGCAACTAATGAAAAACTGTTTTTT. The chain joins TRBV9 to TRBJ1-4, with D hard to call. V gave up 4 bases and J gave up 0 bases, with 10 bases separating them. The CDR3 sequence is 15 residues long. Germline values: CDR1 SGDLS, CDR2 YYNGEE.

This rearrangement joins TRBV5-6 to TRBJ1-1, with D possibly TRBD1 on 6 matching bases. Per the germline V gene, CDR1 is SGHDT and CDR2 is YYEEEE. Trimming stripped 4 bases from V and 3 bases from J, with 28 bases between. This CDR3 is 19 amino acids long. CDR3 region: CASSPPRGEVGTWDTEAFF. DNA for the CDR3: TGTGCCAGCAGCCCTCCCAGGGGTGAGGTGGGGACGTGGGACACTGAAGCTTTCTTT.

The rearrangement uses TRBV9 and TRBJ2-7; a possible D gene is TRBD1 (5 bases). Trimming removed 0 bases from V and 2 bases from J, with 21 bases in between. Germline-derived CDR1 and CDR2 are SGDLS and YYNGEE. This CDR3 has 18 residues. The CDR3 DNA sequence: TGTGCCAGCAGCGTAGGGAACCCCGCAGGGAAAGAAGCCTACGAGCAGTACTTC. Translation gives CASSVGNPAGKEAYEQYF.

The table lists this clone with a few counts. The CDR3 is CASGGKGHVPYEQYF. The CDR3 DNA sequence: TGTGCCAGTGGGGGGAAGGGCCACGTGCCCTACGAGCAGTACTTC. This chain uses TRBV2 with TRBJ2-7, with D possibly matching TRBD2 (6 bases). Germline V gene data show CDR1 as SNHLY and CDR2 as FYNNEI. The CDR3 has 15 amino acids. Trimming removed 9 bases from V and 2 bases from J, with 20 bases in between.

The gene calls are TRBV7-6 and TRBJ2-7, with a possible D match to TRBD1 (7 bases). Trimming removed 8 bases at V and 3 bases at J, with 20 bases between. The CDR3 loop spans 15 amino acids. Germline V gene sequence: CDR1 SGHVS, CDR2 FNYEAQ. In DNA form, the CDR3 reads TGTGCCAGCTCACCCAGGGGGGAGGCTCTCTACGAGCAGTACTTC. It yields the protein CASSPRGEALYEQYF.

Here the CDR3 reads CASSQDRELANGKQYF. In nucleotides, the CDR3 is TGCGCCAGCAGCCAAGATCGAGAGCTAGCTAACGGAAAGCAGTACTTC. V is TRBV4-1 and J is TRBJ2-7; D possibly corresponds to TRBD2 (5 bases). The CDR3 has 16 amino acids. Deletions cut 0 bases from V and 8 bases from J, with 20 bases between. Germline CDR1 MGHRA, CDR2 YSYEKL.

The chain links TRBV18 to TRBJ1-2, with 7 bases lining up with TRBD1. The germline V gene has CDR1 KGHSH and CDR2 LQKENI. After removal of 3 bases from V and 5 bases from J, the junction contained 18 bases not matched to a gene. The CDR3 covers 18 residues. CDR3 nucleotides: TGTGCCAGCTCACCCCTCGTGAGGGGGCCAGCCCCCCAGTATGGCTACACCTTC. Protein sequence: CASSPLVRGPAPQYGYTF.

The V gene is TRBV5-5, the J gene TRBJ1-2; D is perhaps TRBD1 (6 bases). V shed 3 bases and J shed 6 bases, with 15 bases lying between them. Germline V gene lookup returns CDR1 SGHKS and CDR2 YYEKEE (reference sequence). The CDR3 length is 14 residues. The CDR3: CASSSTGGANGYTF. The DNA of the CDR3 is TGTGCCAGCAGCTCTACTGGGGGGGCAAATGGCTACACCTTC.

The chain has TRBV7-2 and TRBJ2-7; TRBD2 matches at 11 bases. The length of the CDR3 is 15 residues. Trimming at V came to 4 bases and at J to 7 bases, leaving 9 bases not matched to a gene. In germline, CDR1 is SGHTA, CDR2 FQGNSA. CDR3 region: CASSSQTSGNTEQYF. DNA for the CDR3: TGTGCCAGCAGCTCCCAGACTAGCGGGAATACAGAGCAGTACTTC.

The chain is built from TRBV29-1 and TRBJ1-1; 7 bases align to TRBD1. Germline-derived CDR1 and CDR2 are SQVTM and ANQGSEA. V shed 6 bases and J 3 bases; nucleotides not matched to a gene: 13. The CDR3 covers 15 residues. The CDR3 sequence is CSVGQPTGMDTEAFF. The CDR3, as DNA: TGCAGCGTCGGCCAACCGACAGGGATGGACACTGAAGCTTTCTTT.

The chain's CDR3 is CASRAARTGGYEQYF. CDR3 nucleotide sequence: TGTGCCAGCAGGGCAGCACGGACAGGGGGCTACGAGCAGTACTTC. V is TRBV7-2 and J is TRBJ2-7, with 10 bases fitting TRBD1. The germline CDR1 and CDR2 sequences are SGHTA and FQGNSA. The CDR3 contains 15 residues. V shed 6 bases and J 3 bases; nucleotides not matched to a gene: 8.

This clone turned up a few times. The chain employs TRBV20-1 and TRBJ1-2; D call uncertain. Germline V CDR1 and CDR2: DFQATT, SNEGSKA (reference sequence). The length of the CDR3 is 10 residues. Deletions cut 3 bases from V and 6 bases from J, with 5 bases between. CDR3 DNA sequence: TGCAGTGCTAGCTTTAATGGCTACACCTTC. Its protein is CSASFNGYTF.

The rearrangement joins TRBV2 to TRBJ1-4, with 11 positions matching TRBD1. The CDR3 is made up of 15 amino acids. Germline V gives CDR1 SNHLY, CDR2 FYNNEI. Trimming took 5 bases from V and 5 from J; bases not matched to a gene: 4. The chain's CDR3 is CASSSRDRGNEKLFF. CDR3 nucleotides: TGTGCCAGCAGTAGCCGGGACAGGGGGAATGAAAAACTGTTTTTT.

This sequence joins TRBV5-1 and TRBJ1-3, with D possibly matching TRBD1 (5 bases). V lost 4 bases and J 4 bases, leaving 9 bases between the germline ends. CDR3 length: 13 residues. From germline, CDR1 is SGHRS and CDR2 YFSETQ. CDR3 sequence reads: CASSERTGNTIYF. CDR3 nucleotides: TGCGCCAGCAGCGAGAGGACAGGAAACACCATATATTTT. Using reference TRBV5-1 and TRBJ1-3 for the parts outside the CDR3, the full variable domain is KAGVTQTPRYLIKTRGQQVTLSCSPISGHRSVSWYQQTPGQGLQFLFEYFSETQRNKGNFPGRFSGRQFSNSRSEMNVSTLELGDSALYLCASSERTGNTIYFGEGSWLTVV.

The genes are TRBV6-5 and TRBJ1-5; no clear D gene. The V gene lost 2 bases and the J gene lost 3 bases, with 11 bases spanning the gap. This CDR3 has 15 residues. Germline V CDR1 and CDR2: MNHEY, SVGAGI. The DNA for the CDR3 is TGTGCCAGCAGTTACGATGGAGGCCCCAATCAGCCCCAGCATTTT. It encodes CASSYDGGPNQPQHF.

This clone was detected only once. The chain carries TRBV11-2 and TRBJ2-3, with TRBD2 matching over 11 bases. Germline lookup yields CDR1 SGHAT and CDR2 FQNNGV. V lost 4 bases, J lost 3 bases, and 6 bases stayed unmatched. This CDR3 spans 16 amino acids. The CDR3 sequence is CASSSGRTSGTDTQYF. The CDR3 coding sequence is TGTGCCAGCAGCTCCGGGAGGACTAGCGGGACAGATACGCAGTATTTT.

The chain carries TRBV27 and TRBJ2-7, with 7 bases matching TRBD2. Unmatched junction bases numbered 8, after V lost 3 bases and J lost 3 bases. The germline CDR1 and CDR2 sequences are MNHEY and SMNVEV (reference sequence). The CDR3 length is 15 residues. The CDR3 loop reads CASSLSREADYEQYF. In nucleotides, the CDR3 is TGTGCCAGCAGTTTGTCCCGGGAGGCCGACTACGAGCAGTACTTC.

The chain couples TRBV11-2 to TRBJ2-2; unclear D gene. Germline V gene lookup returns CDR1 SGHAT and CDR2 FQNNGV. The CDR3 is made up of 15 amino acids. The V gene lost 0 bases and the J gene lost 1 base, with 6 bases spanning the gap. The DNA for the CDR3 is TGTGCCAGCAGCTTAGACCGACAGAACACCGGGGAGCTGTTTTTT. It specifies CASSLDRQNTGELFF.

This clone came up once. The chain combines TRBV7-8 with TRBJ2-1, with 7 bases fitting TRBD2. The CDR3 covers 17 residues. Trimming took 0 bases from V and 3 from J; bases not matched to a gene: 8. CDR1 SGHVS and CDR2 FQNEAQ come from the germline V gene. DNA of the CDR3: TGTGCCAGCAGCTTAGCCCCCAGCGGGACTGTCTACAATGAGCAGTTCTTC. Translated, it gives CASSLAPSGTVYNEQFF.

The J gene is TRBJ1-4, the V gene TRBV7-8; D ambiguous. This CDR3 contains 13 residues. Germline V gene data show CDR1 as SGHVS and CDR2 as FQNEAQ. Between the trimmed V and J ends, which lost 1 base and 3 bases, there was a span of 3 bases. The CDR3 loop is CASSLGANEKLFF. The CDR3 coding sequence is TGTGCCAGCAGCTTAGGAGCTAATGAAAAACTGTTTTTT.

This clone was recorded once. The gene calls are TRBV7-2 and TRBJ2-3; 10 positions match TRBD2. CDR1 and CDR2 (germline): SGHTA, FQGNSA. The trim removed 3 bases at V and 14 bases at J, leaving 8 bases unmatched. CDR3 length equals 13 residues. Written as DNA, the CDR3 is TGTGCCAGCAGCTTCTCACCGGGACTAGCGATGTATTTT. This codes for CASSFSPGLAMYF. The whole variable domain, filled in from reference TRBV7-2 and TRBJ2-3, reads GAGVSQSPSNKVTEKGKDVELRCDPISGHTALYWYRQSLGQGLEFLIYFQGNSAPDKSGLPSDRFSAERTGGSVSTLTIQRTQQEDSAVYLCASSFSPGLAMYFGPGTRLTVL.

The gene calls are TRBV5-4 and TRBJ2-3; D uncertain. The CDR3 runs 13 residues. V dropped 3 bases and J dropped 2 bases, with 7 bases sitting between them. CDR1 SGHNT and CDR2 YYREEE come from the germline V gene (reference sequence). The CDR3 bases are TGTGCCAGCAGCTCGGGTTTCACAGATACGCAGTATTTT. This gives the protein CASSSGFTDTQYF.

Of note for this clone: Other DNA sequences of this sample code for an identical CDR3. The chain has TRBV21-1 and TRBJ1-6; TRBD1 is the table's D call and was not checked against the DNA. TRBV21-1 is tagged as a pseudogene. The CDR3 extends over 17 amino acids. The CDR3 DNA sequence: TGTGCCAGCAGCCCAGGACAGGAGAGCTCCTATAATTCCCCCCTCCACTTT. Translating it yields CASSPGQESSYNSPLHF.

The chain is built from TRBV5-4 and TRBJ1-1, with TRBD1 identical over 7 bases. V dropped 3 bases and J dropped 3; count of bases not matched to a gene: 5. Germline CDR1 is SGHNT and CDR2 is YYREEE (reference sequence). CDR3 length: 14 residues. The CDR3 nucleotides read TGTGCCAGCAGCTCACATGACAGGGACACTGAAGCTTTCTTT. Translation: CASSSHDRDTEAFF.